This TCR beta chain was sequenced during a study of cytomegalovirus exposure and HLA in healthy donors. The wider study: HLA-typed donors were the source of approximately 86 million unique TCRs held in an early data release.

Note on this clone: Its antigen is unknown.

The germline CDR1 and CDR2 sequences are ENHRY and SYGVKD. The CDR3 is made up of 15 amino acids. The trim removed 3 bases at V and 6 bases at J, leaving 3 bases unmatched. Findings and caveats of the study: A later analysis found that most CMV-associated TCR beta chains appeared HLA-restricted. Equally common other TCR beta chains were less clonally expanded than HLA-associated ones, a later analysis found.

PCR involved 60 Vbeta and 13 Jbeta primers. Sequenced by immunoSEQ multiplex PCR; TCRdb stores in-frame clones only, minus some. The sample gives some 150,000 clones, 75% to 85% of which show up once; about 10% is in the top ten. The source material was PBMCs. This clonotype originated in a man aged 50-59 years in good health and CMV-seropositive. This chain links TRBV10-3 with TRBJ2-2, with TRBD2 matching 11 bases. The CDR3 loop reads CAISELAGEAGELFF. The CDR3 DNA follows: TGTGCCATCAGTGAACTAGCGGGAGAAGCCGGGGAGCTGTTTTTT.